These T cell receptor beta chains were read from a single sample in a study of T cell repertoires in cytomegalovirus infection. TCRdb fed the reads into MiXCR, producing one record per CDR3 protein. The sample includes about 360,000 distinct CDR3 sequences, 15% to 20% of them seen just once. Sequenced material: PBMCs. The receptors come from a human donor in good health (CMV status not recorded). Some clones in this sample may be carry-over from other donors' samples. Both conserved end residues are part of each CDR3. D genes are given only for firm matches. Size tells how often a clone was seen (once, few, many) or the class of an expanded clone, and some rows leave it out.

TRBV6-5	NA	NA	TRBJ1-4	CASSLGVATNEKLFF	TGTGCCAGCAGTCTAGGGGTCGCGACTAATGAAAAACTGTTTTTT
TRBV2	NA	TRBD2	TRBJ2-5	CASSPSGGYQETQYF	TGTGCCAGCAGCCCTAGCGGGGGGTACCAAGAGACCCAGTACTTC
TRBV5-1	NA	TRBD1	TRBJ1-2	CASSLQGDANYGYTF	TGCGCCAGCAGCTTGCAGGGGGACGCTAACTATGGCTACACCTTC
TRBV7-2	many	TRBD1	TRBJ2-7	CASSYDRVVGEQYF	TGTGCCAGCAGTTACGACAGGGTAGTCGGCGAGCAGTACTTC
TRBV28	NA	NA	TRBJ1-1	CASSADRPEAFF	TGTGCCAGCAGCGCAGACAGACCTGAAGCTTTCTTT
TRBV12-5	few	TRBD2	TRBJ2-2	CASELGTSGSPTGELFF	TGTGCTAGTGAATTAGGGACTAGCGGGAGCCCAACCGGGGAGCTGTTTTTT
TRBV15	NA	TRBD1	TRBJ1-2	CATSFDRDYGYTF	TGTGCCACCAGCTTCGACAGGGACTATGGCTACACCTTC
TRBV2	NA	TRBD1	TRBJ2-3	CASSEKGGQGSTDTQYF	TGTGCCAGCAGTGAAAAGGGGGGACAGGGCTCGACAGATACGCAGTATTTT
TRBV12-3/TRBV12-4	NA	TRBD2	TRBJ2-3	CASSLVAGGQGTQYF	TGTGCCAGCAGTTTAGTGGCGGGAGGGCAGGGTACGCAGTATTTT
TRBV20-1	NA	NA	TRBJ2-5	CSAREDAGRTQYF	TGCAGTGCTAGAGAGGATGCGGGACGGACCCAGTACTTC
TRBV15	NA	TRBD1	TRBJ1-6	CATSREGTGGSPLHF	TGTGCCACCAGCAGAGAAGGAACAGGGGGTTCACCCCTCCACTTT
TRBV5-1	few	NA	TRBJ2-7	CASSLGPGQRAYEQYF	TGCGCCAGCAGCTTGGGGCCAGGACAGCGGGCCTACGAGCAGTACTTC
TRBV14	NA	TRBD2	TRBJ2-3	CASSPQGLAETQYF	TGTGCCAGCAGCCCGCAGGGACTAGCCGAAACGCAGTATTTT
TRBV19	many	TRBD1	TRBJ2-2	CASRTGKATGELFF	TGTGCCAGTAGGACAGGGAAGGCCACCGGGGAGCTGTTTTTT
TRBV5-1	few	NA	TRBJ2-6	CASSLFSGTGANVLTF	TGCGCCAGCAGCTTGTTTTCCGGGACTGGGGCCAACGTCCTGACTTTC
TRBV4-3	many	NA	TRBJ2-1	CASSQDRRDEQFF	TGCGCCAGCAGCCAAGATCGTCGGGATGAGCAGTTCTTC
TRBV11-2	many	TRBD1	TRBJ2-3	CASSKRTGVVVDTQYF	TGTGCCAGCAGCAAACGGACAGGGGTGGTCGTAGATACGCAGTATTTT
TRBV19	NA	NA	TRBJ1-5	CASSTTGGSGQPQHF	TGTGCCAGTAGTACCACGGGGGGGAGCGGTCAGCCCCAGCATTTT
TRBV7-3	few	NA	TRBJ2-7	CASSRIAGREQYF	TGTGCCAGCAGCCGTATTGCAGGGCGCGAGCAGTACTTC
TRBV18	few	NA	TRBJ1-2	CASSPAENYGYTF	TGTGCCAGCTCACCAGCAGAGAACTATGGCTACACCTTC
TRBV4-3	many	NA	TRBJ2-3	CASSRSDSTDTQYF	TGCGCCAGCAGCCGTAGCGATTCGACAGATACGCAGTATTTT
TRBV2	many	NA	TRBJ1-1	CASSGGSNTEAFF	TGTGCCAGTTCTGGGGGGTCGAACACTGAAGCTTTCTTT
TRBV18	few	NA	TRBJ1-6	CASRTESSYNSPLHF	TGTGCCAGCCGGACCGAGAGCTCCTATAATTCACCCCTCCACTTT
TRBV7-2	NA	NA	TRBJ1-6	CASSLLKGRGVNSPLHF	TGTGCCAGCAGCTTATTGAAGGGGCGTGGGGTTAATTCACCCCTCCACTTT
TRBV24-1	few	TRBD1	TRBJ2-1	CATSDTGGREQFF	TGTGCCACCAGTGATACAGGGGGCCGGGAGCAGTTCTTC
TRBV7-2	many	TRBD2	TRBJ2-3	CASSPWGGLGTDTQYF	TGTGCCAGCAGCCCGTGGGGGGGACTAGGCACAGATACGCAGTATTTT
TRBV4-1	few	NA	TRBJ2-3	CASRRALTSTDTQYF	TGCGCCAGCAGACGGGCCCTCACTAGCACAGATACGCAGTATTTT
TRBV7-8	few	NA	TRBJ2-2	CASSLNTGDGRQFF	TGTGCCAGCAGCTTAAATACTGGGGACGGTAGACAGTTTTTT
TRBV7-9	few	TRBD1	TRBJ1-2	CASSLPPGQGSYGYTF	TGTGCCAGCAGCTTACCACCGGGACAGGGGAGCTATGGCTACACCTTC
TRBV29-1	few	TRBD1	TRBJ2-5	CSAGQGAETQYF	TGCAGCGCCGGACAGGGGGCGGAGACCCAGTACTTC
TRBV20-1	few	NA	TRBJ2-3	CSARDLVTDTQYF	TGCAGTGCTAGAGATTTGGTCACAGATACGCAGTATTTT
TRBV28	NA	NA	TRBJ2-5	CASSSVQETQYF	TGTGCCAGCAGTTCCGTCCAAGAGACCCAGTACTTC
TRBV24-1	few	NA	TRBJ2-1	CATSDLFYNEQFF	TGTGCCACCAGTGATTTGTTCTACAATGAGCAGTTCTTC
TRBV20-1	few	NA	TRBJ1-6	CSASRTAYGSPLHF	TGCAGTGCTAGTCGGACAGCCTATGGTTCACCCCTCCACTTT
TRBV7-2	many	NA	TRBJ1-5	CASSFGGKRNQPQHF	TGTGCCAGCAGCTTCGGGGGAAAACGCAATCAGCCCCAGCATTTT
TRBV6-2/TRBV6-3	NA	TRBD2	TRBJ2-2	CASIRTSTNTGELFF	TGTGCCAGCATCCGGACTAGCACGAACACCGGGGAGCTGTTTTTT
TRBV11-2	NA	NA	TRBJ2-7	CASSWDGTGGYEQYF	TGTGCCAGCAGCTGGGATGGGACTGGCGGCTACGAGCAGTACTTC
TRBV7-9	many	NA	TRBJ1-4	CASSRGEDATNEKLFF	TGTGCCAGCAGCCGGGGAGAGGATGCAACTAATGAAAAACTGTTTTTT
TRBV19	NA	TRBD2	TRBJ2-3	CASTRGGANTDTQYF	TGTGCCAGTACTCGGGGGGGGGCCAATACAGATACGCAGTATTTT
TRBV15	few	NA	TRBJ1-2	CATSMLGGGYTF	TGTGCCACCAGCATGCTCGGGGGTGGCTACACCTTC
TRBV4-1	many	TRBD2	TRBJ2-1	CASSQGRVAGARYNEQFF	TGCGCCAGCAGCCAAGGAAGAGTAGCGGGAGCTCGGTACAATGAGCAGTTCTTC
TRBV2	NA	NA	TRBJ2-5	CASSHPGPNLQETQYF	TGTGCCAGCAGTCATCCGGGACCTAATTTACAAGAGACCCAGTACTTC
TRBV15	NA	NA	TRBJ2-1	CATSPGQYNEQFF	TGTGCCACCAGCCCGGGGCAGTACAATGAGCAGTTCTTC
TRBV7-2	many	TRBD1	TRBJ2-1	CASSFAGTDLNEQFF	TGTGCCAGCAGCTTCGCCGGGACAGACCTCAATGAGCAGTTCTTC
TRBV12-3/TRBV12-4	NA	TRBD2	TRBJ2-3	CASSFRTGGVADTQYF	TGTGCCAGCAGTTTTAGGACGGGGGGAGTCGCAGATACGCAGTATTTT
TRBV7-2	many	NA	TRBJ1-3	CASSVGTTYTIYF	TGTGCCAGCAGCGTCGGAACGACATACACCATATATTTT
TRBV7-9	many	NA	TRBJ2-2	CASTPDGRRGTGELFF	TGTGCCAGCACCCCCGATGGGCGGCGGGGCACCGGGGAGCTGTTTTTT
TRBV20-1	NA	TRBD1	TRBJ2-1	CSANRGSNNEQFF	TGCAGTGCAAACAGGGGCTCAAACAATGAGCAGTTCTTC
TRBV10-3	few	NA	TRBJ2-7	CAISVRVYPYEQYF	TGTGCCATCAGTGTCAGGGTCTATCCCTACGAGCAGTACTTC
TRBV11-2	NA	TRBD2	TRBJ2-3	CASSLWGLAHSRTDTQYF	TGTGCCAGCAGCTTATGGGGACTAGCGCATTCTCGCACAGATACGCAGTATTTT